This T cell receptor (beta chain) was observed in a study of T-cell memory formation after mild COVID-19. As for the study in general: The study found TCR clusters largely donor specific.

TCRalpha and TCRbeta libraries used 5'RACE with constant-segment primers and UMIs. TCRdb re-analysed the 5' RACE reads in MiXCR, keeping a single row per CDR3 protein. The table includes fewer than 350,000 distinct CDR3 sequences, around 17% detected once. V was pared by 2 bases and J by 1 base, with 11 bases between. CDR3 length: 14 residues. Per germline, CDR1 SQVTM and CDR2 ANQGSEA. Study-wide points: The CD4+ clones that contracted clustered mainly within CM and EM, and the CD8+ clones concentrated in EMRA.

About this clonotype itself: What it binds is unknown.

The source material was PBMCs or a T cell subset sorted from them (not recorded which). This sequence was found in a man aged 18 to 30 who had mild COVID-19 (a few samples of this study predate the infection). Cell type and time point are not known. The gene calls are TRBV29-1 and TRBJ1-2; D call uncertain. This CDR3 reads CSVEPRALNYGYTF. The CDR3 nucleotides are TGCAGCGTTGAACCTAGGGCCCTTAACTATGGCTACACCTTC.